This TCR beta chain was profiled in a study of PD-L1 blockade in urothelial cancer. The overall study: Patients began atezolizumab, 1,200 mg intravenously every 3 weeks, at some point between 2012 and 2014. Male patients with bladder-origin urothelial cancer numbered about 90% of the roughly 30. Analyzed time points were 3 weeks (second dose) and 6 weeks after therapy began.

Measured with immunoSEQ multiplex PCR; TCRdb has only the in-frame clones, and not every one. The data contain some 76,000 clones, 85% to 90% of them singletons. The CDR3 runs 14 residues. Germline loops: CDR1 GTSNPN, CDR2 SVGIG (reference sequence). Trimming cost V 0 bases and J 4 bases; bases outside gene matches: 1. Metastatic or locally advanced urothelial carcinoma was present in the patients. The sample was PBMCs, taken around atezolizumab (anti-PD-L1) treatment. This chain connects TRBV30 to TRBJ1-5, with 9 bases lining up with TRBD1. This receptor was taken from a man aged 55 to 69 with urothelial cancer. CDR3 nucleotides: TGTGCCTGGAGTGTAGGACAGGGGAATCAGCCCCAGCATTTT. It yields the protein CAWSVGQGNQPQHF.